This TCR beta chain was identified during a study of blood T cell repertoires in COVID-19. Study at large: Samples of COVID-19 (acute and convalescent) were obtained from the United States, Italy and Spain. Sample material is recorded as cDNA or gDNA derived from T cells, B-cell-depleted T cells, or PBMCs.

CDR1 is LGHDT and CDR2 is YNNKEL in the germline V gene (reference sequence). The CDR3 has 13 residues. V lost 4 bases and J lost 8, with 14 bases in between. TCRdb keeps only in-frame clones here, not all; method: immunoSEQ multiplex PCR. Of about 310,000 clones in the sample, nearly 90% are singletons; the top ten hold about 1%. The sequence came from a middle-aged woman with COVID-19, enrolled during active disease. Sequencing was carried out using peripheral blood. The genes are TRBV3-1 (or the pseudogene TRBV3-2) and TRBJ1-2; possible D gene TRBD1, 5 bases. CDR3 nucleotide sequence: TGTGCCAGCAGCCCATCAGGGAGGGAAGGCTACACCTTC. Residues: CASSPSGREGYTF.